Below, 2 T cell receptor beta chains from the same sample are listed, as sequenced in a study of shared clonotypes between healthy human individuals. Only in-frame clones appear in the TCRdb table, and some are missing; sequencing was by immunoSEQ multiplex PCR. The sample lists some 2.1 million clones; 93% were seen once. CD45RO-negative, CCR7-selected cells formed the naive CD8 fraction, which excluded terminally differentiated effector memory CD45RA+ cells. The sample comprised naive CD8+ T cells from PBMCs. Receptors were obtained from a man aged 18 to 30 in good health. Some clones in this sample may be carry-over from other donors' samples.

In this sample, this clone turned up once. The chain employs TRBV4-1 and TRBJ2-1; 8 nucleotides line up with TRBD1. The germline V gene has CDR1 MGHRA and CDR2 YSYEKL. The CDR3 has 15 residues. After removal of 1 base from V and 10 bases from J, the junction contained 9 bases not matched to a gene. CDR3 bases: TGCGCCAGCAGCCAAGTTCCCCAGGGGGCGGGGGAGCAGTTCTTC. Protein product: CASSQVPQGAGEQFF.

The CDR3 DNA is TGTGCCAGCAGTTTATCGTGGACATACGAGCAGTACTTC. Translation: CASSLSWTYEQYF. J is TRBJ2-7 and V is TRBV27; weak D call: TRBD1 (5 bases). CDR1 is MNHEY, CDR2 SMNVEV, per germline (reference sequence). Trimming removed 0 bases from V and 4 bases from J, with 7 bases in between. This CDR3 has 13 amino acids.